This T cell receptor (beta chain) was captured in a study of monozygotic twins with inflammatory bowel disease. Phlebotomy per donor yielded a single 2.5 ml blood sample. This CDR3 is 17 amino acids long. Germline values: CDR1 SGHAT, CDR2 FQNNGV. As to this clonotype: What it recognizes is unknown.

cDNA for each sample came from eight separate reactions. TCRdb reworked the 5' RACE reads into one entry per CDR3 protein, no DNA. Reported are some 170,000 distinct CDR3 sequences; the ten largest clones contain roughly 7%. Study-wide results and caveats: Neither one strong signal nor one clonotype associated with IBD was supported.

Sequencing was performed on blood. This receptor was identified in a human donor with ulcerative colitis or Crohn's disease, or a healthy co-twin of an affected twin (not recorded which). The genes are TRBV11-2 and TRBJ2-2; the D gene TCRdb calls, TRBD1, cannot be checked with no DNA. This chain's CDR3 is CASSLGGGILNTGELFF.